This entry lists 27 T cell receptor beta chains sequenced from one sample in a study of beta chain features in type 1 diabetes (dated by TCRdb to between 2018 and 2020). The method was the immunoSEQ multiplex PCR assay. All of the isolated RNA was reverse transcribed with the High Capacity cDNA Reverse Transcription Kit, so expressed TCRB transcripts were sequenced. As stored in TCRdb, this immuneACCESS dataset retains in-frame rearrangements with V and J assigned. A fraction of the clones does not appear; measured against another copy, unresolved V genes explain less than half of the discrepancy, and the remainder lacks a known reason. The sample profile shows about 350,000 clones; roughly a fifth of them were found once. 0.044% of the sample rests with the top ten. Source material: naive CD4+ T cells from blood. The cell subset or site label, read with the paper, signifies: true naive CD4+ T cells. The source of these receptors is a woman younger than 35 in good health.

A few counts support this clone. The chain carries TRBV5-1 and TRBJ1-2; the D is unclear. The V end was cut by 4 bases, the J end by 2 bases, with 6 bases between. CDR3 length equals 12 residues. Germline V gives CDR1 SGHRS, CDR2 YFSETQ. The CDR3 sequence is CASSSENYGYTF. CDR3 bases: TGCGCCAGCAGCAGTGAGAACTATGGCTACACCTTC.

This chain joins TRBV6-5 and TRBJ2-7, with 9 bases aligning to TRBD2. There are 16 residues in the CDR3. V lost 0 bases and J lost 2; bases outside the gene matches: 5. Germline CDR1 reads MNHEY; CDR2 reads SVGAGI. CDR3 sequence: CASSYSGSGRAYEQYF. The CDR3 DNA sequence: TGTGCCAGCAGTTACTCAGGTAGCGGGAGAGCCTACGAGCAGTACTTC.

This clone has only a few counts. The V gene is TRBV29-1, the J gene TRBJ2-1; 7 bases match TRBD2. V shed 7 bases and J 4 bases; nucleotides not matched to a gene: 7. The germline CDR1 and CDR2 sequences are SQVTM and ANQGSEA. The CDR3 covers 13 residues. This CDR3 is CSAEGTKYNEQFF. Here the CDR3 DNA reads TGCAGCGCCGAGGGGACTAAATACAATGAGCAGTTCTTC.

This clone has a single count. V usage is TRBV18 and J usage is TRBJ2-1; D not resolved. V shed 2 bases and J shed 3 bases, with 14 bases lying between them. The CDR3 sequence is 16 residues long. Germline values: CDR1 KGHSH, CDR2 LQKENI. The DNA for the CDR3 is TGTGCCAGCTCACCAAGAGCCCGTCTGAACTACAATGAGCAGTTCTTC. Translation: CASSPRARLNYNEQFF.

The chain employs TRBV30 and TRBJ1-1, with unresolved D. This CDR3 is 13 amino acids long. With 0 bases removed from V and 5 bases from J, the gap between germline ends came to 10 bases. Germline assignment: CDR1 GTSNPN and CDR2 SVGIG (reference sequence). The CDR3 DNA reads TGTGCCTGGAGTGTATTCGGGGAAACTGAAGCTTTCTTT. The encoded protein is CAWSVFGETEAFF. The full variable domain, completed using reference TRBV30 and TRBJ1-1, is SQTIHQWPATLVQPVGSPLSLECTVEGTSNPNLYWYRQAAGRGLQLLFYSVGIGQISSEVPQNLSASRPQDRQFILSSKKLLLSDSGFYLCAWSVFGETEAFFGQGTRLTVV.

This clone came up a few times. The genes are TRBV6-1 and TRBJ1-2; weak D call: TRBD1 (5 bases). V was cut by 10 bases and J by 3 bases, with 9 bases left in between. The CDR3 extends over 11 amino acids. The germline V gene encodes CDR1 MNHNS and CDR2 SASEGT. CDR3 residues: CATQGDYGYTF. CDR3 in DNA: TGTGCCACCCAGGGTGACTATGGCTACACCTTC.

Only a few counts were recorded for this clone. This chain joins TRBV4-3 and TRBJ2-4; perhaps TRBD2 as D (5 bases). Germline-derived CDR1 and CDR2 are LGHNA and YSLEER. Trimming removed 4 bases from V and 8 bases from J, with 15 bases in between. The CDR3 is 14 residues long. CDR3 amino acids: CASSLPGLRHIQYF. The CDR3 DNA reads TGCGCCAGCAGCCTACCAGGACTGAGGCACATTCAGTACTTC.

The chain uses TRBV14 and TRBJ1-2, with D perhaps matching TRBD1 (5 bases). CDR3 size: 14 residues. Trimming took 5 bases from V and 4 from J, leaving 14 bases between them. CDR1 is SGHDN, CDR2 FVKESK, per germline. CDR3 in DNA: TGTGCCAGCAGCATAGGGGTGGCGAGCTATGGCTACACCTTC. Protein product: CASSIGVASYGYTF.

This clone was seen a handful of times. DNA for the CDR3: TGTGCCAGCAGCCTACAGGGTTCCACCGGGGAGCTGTTTTTT. As protein: CASSLQGSTGELFF. The chain recombines TRBV28 with TRBJ2-2, with a tentative D call TRBD1 (6 bases). The V and J ends lost 6 bases and 4 bases respectively, with 12 bases between them. CDR1 is MDHEN and CDR2 is SYDVKM in the germline V gene. The CDR3 has 14 amino acids.

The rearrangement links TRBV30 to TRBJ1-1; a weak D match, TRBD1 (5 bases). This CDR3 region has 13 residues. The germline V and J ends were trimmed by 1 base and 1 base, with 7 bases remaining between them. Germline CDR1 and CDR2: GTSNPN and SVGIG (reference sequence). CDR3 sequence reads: CAWSATGNTEAFF. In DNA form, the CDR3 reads TGTGCCTGGAGTGCTACAGGGAACACTGAAGCTTTCTTT.

As DNA, the CDR3 is TGTGCCAGCAGCTTGTCGGCGAACACCGGGGAGCTGTTTTTT. Residues: CASSLSANTGELFF. The V and J genes are TRBV5-4 and TRBJ2-2; no firm D call. With 1 base removed from V and 0 bases from J, the gap between germline ends came to 4 bases. CDR1 and CDR2 (germline): SGHNT, YYREEE (reference sequence). This CDR3 has 14 residues.

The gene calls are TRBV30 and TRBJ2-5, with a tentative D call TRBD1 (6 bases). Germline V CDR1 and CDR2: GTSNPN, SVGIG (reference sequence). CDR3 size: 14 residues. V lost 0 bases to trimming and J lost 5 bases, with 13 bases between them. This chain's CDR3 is CAWSVGRGRETQYF. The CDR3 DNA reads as TGTGCCTGGAGTGTGGGCAGGGGTAGGGAGACCCAGTACTTC. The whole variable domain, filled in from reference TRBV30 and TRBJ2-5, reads SQTIHQWPATLVQPVGSPLSLECTVEGTSNPNLYWYRQAAGRGLQLLFYSVGIGQISSEVPQNLSASRPQDRQFILSSKKLLLSDSGFYLCAWSVGRGRETQYFGPGTRLLVL.

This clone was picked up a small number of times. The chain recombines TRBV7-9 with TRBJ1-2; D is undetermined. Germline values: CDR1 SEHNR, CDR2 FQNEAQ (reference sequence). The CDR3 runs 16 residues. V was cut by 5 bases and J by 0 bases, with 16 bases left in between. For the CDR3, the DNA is TGTGCCAGCAGCCTCACTGCTGGCGGATCTAACTATGGCTACACCTTC. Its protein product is CASSLTAGGSNYGYTF.

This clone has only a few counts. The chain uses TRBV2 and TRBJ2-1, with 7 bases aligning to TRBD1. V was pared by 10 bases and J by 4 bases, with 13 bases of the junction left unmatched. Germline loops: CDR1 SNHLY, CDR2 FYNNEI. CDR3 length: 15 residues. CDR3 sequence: CATRGQPSLYNEQFF. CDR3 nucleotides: TGTGCCACTAGGGGACAGCCTAGCCTATACAATGAGCAGTTCTTC.

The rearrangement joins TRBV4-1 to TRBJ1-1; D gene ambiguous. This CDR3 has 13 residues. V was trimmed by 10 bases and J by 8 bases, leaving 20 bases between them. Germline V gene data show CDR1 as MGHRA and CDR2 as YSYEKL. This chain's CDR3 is CAIHPVGGVEAFF. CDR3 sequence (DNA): TGCGCCATCCACCCCGTAGGCGGCGTAGAAGCTTTCTTT.

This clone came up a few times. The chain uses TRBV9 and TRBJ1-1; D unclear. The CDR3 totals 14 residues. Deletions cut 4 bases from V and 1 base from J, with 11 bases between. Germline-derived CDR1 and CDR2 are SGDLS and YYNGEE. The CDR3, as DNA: TGTGCCAGCAGCCCCAGACACCAGAACACTGAAGCTTTCTTT. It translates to CASSPRHQNTEAFF.

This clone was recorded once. Here the CDR3 reads CASSPAGRGDQETQYF. The CDR3 DNA reads TGTGCCAGCAGTCCCGCCGGCAGGGGAGATCAAGAGACCCAGTACTTC. This chain links TRBV25-1 with TRBJ2-5; the D gene is possibly TRBD1 (6 bases). V gave up 5 bases and J gave up 2 bases, with 18 bases separating them. CDR1 is MGHDK and CDR2 is SYGVNS in the germline V gene. The CDR3 loop spans 16 amino acids.

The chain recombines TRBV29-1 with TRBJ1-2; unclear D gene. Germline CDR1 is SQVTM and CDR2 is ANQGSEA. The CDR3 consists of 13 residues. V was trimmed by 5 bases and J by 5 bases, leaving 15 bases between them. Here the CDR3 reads CSVRVTETYGYTF. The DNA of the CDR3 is TGCAGCGTTCGGGTCACGGAAACGTATGGCTACACCTTC.

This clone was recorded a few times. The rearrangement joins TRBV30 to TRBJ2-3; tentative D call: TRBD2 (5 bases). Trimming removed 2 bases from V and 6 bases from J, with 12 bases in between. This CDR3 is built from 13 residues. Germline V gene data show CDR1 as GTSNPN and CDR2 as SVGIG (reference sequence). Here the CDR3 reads CAWSSPGGDTQYF. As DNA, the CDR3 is TGTGCCTGGAGTTCACCCGGCGGGGATACGCAGTATTTT.

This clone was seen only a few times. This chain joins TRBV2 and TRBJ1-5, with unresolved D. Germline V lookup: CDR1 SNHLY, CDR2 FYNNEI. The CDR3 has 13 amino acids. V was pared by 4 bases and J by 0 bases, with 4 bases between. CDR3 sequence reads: CASSADSNQPQHF. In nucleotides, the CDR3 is TGTGCCAGCAGTGCAGATAGCAATCAGCCCCAGCATTTT.

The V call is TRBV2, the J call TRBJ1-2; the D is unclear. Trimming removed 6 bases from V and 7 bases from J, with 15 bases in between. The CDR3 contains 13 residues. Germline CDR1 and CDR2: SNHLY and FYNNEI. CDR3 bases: TGTGCCAGCAGGGTTCGGGATCTTAGTGGCTACACCTTC. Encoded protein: CASRVRDLSGYTF.

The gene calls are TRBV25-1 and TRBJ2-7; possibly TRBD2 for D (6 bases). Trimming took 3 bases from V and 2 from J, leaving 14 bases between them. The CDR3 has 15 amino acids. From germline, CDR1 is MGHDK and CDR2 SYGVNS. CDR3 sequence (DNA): TGTGCCAGCAGTGATGGGGGGACTTCAGCCTACGAGCAGTACTTC. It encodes CASSDGGTSAYEQYF.

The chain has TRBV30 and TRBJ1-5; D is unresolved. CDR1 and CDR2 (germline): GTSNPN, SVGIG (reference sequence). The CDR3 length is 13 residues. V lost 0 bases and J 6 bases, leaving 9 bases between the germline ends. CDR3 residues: CAWSVSEVQPQHF. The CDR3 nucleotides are TGTGCCTGGAGTGTATCGGAGGTTCAGCCCCAGCATTTT.

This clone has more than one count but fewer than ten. CDR3 amino acids: CASSPRTGDNEQFF. DNA of the CDR3: TGTGCCAGCAGCCCCAGGACAGGGGACAATGAGCAGTTCTTC. J is TRBJ2-1 and V is TRBV7-2; 9 bases match TRBD1. This CDR3 is 14 amino acids long. Germline trimming cut 5 bases from V and 5 bases from J; bases unmatched to any gene: 4. In germline, CDR1 is SGHTA, CDR2 FQGNSA.

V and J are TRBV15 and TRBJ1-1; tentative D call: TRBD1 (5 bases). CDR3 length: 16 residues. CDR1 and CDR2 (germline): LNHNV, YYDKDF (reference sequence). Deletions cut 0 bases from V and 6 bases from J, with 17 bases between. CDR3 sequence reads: CATSREVRGRLPEAFF. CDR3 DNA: TGTGCCACCAGCAGAGAGGTAAGGGGTCGATTACCTGAAGCTTTCTTT.

CDR3 bases: TGTGCCAGCAGCTTAGCTGAGCGGGGCTTACAAGAGACCCAGTACTTC. Translation gives CASSLAERGLQETQYF. V usage is TRBV13 and J usage is TRBJ2-5; 7 bases agree with TRBD2. Germline CDR1 is PRHDT and CDR2 is FYEKMQ (reference sequence). J gave up 2 bases and V 1 base, and 7 bases lay outside the gene matches. This CDR3 comprises 16 residues.

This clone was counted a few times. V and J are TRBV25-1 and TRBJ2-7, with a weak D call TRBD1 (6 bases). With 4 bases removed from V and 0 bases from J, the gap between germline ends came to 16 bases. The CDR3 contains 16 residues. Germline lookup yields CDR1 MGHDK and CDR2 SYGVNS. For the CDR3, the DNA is TGTGCCAGCAGTGGATCCGGGACATCGAGCTCCTACGAGCAGTACTTC. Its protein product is CASSGSGTSSSYEQYF.